These T cell receptor beta chains were read from a single sample in a study of blood T cells in healthy people across ages. Each CDR3 protein is one row after TCRdb ran MiXCR on the 5' RACE reads. The sample holds 800,000 to 950,000 distinct CDR3 sequences, about 29% seen once. The data also belong to a second study, concerning T cells of mothers and their children.

Sample: blood. The receptors derive from a middle-aged woman in good health. Each CDR3 is given with its conserved first and last residue. A D gene is named only where the DNA matches it firmly. Part of the rows lack a size; the others show once, few, many or a class for expanded clones.

clone size	D gene	V gene	CDR3 length	J gene	CDR3 DNA	CDR3 protein
NA	NA	TRBV20-1	16	TRBJ1-1	TGCAGTGCTATACCAACCGGCGCCGTATCGAACACTGAAGCTTTCTTT	CSAIPTGAVSNTEAFF
NA	NA	TRBV7-9	14	TRBJ2-1	TGTGCCAGCAGCTCGCCGGGACTCACCTACGAGCAGTTCTTC	CASSSPGLTYEQFF
NA	TRBD1	TRBV6-6	14	TRBJ2-1	TGTGCCACCCAATTGACAGGGGGCTTCGATGAGCAGTTCTTC	CATQLTGGFDEQFF
many	TRBD2	TRBV7-2	14	TRBJ2-1	TGTGCCAGCAGCTGGGGGACTACCGGGGGTGAGCAGTTCTTC	CASSWGTTGGEQFF
few	NA	TRBV29-1	12	TRBJ1-1	TGCGGAGTGACAGAAATGAACACTGAAGCTTTCTTT	CGVTEMNTEAFF
many	NA	TRBV20-1	13	TRBJ1-2	TGCAGTGCTAGAAACAGGGAGGCCTATGGCTACACCTTC	CSARNREAYGYTF
few	NA	TRBV12-3/TRBV12-4	14	TRBJ2-7	TGTGCCAGCAGTCGGGACCGCAACTGTGGCGAGCAGTACTTC	CASSRDRNCGEQYF
many	NA	TRBV5-1	17	TRBJ2-1	TGCGCCAGCAGCTTGGTCCCGACAGTCAGCTCCTACAATGAGCAGTTCTTC	CASSLVPTVSSYNEQFF
many	TRBD1	TRBV7-2	14	TRBJ2-7	TGTGCCAGCAGCTTAGGGGGACAGTTGTACGAGCAGTACTTC	CASSLGGQLYEQYF
many	NA	TRBV20-1	14	TRBJ2-1	TGCAGGGGCCGCTCGGGGGATTCCTACAATGAGCAGTTCTTC	CRGRSGDSYNEQFF
NA	NA	TRBV5-6	14	TRBJ1-1	TGTGCCAGCAGCTTGTTTACAACTAACACTGAAGCTTTCTTT	CASSLFTTNTEAFF
few	TRBD1	TRBV5-6	17	TRBJ2-7	TGTGCCAGCAGCTTTGCCAGGGGGCACCATATCTCCTACGAGCAGTACTTC	CASSFARGHHISYEQYF
few	NA	TRBV20-1	14	TRBJ1-2	TGCAGTGCTAGAGATCCGAGCAGGGGCGGTGGCTACACCTTC	CSARDPSRGGGYTF
few	NA	TRBV12-3/TRBV12-4	14	TRBJ2-5	TGTGCCAGCAGTTTTGGGCACTTCCAAGAGACCCAGTACTTC	CASSFGHFQETQYF
NA	NA	TRBV9	14	TRBJ1-2	TGTGCCAGCAGCGGACACAGGGTTCTTAATGGCTACACCTTC	CASSGHRVLNGYTF
NA	TRBD1	TRBV6-1	20	TRBJ2-1	TGTGCCAGCAGTGAAACCCTACAGGGGGCGGTATTGGGGGGGTACAATGAGCAGTTCTTC	CASSETLQGAVLGGYNEQFF
few	NA	TRBV7-8	17	TRBJ1-5	TGTGCCAGCAGCTTAGCCCCCGGGACGGTCAGCAATCAGCCCCAGCATTTT	CASSLAPGTVSNQPQHF
NA	TRBD1	TRBV2	14	TRBJ2-5	TGTGCCAGCGAGCTACAGGGGATTCGAGAGACCCAGTACTTC	CASELQGIRETQYF
many	NA	TRBV5-1	14	TRBJ2-7	TGCGCCAGCAGCTTAAGAGGGTTCGTCGACGAGCAGTACTTC	CASSLRGFVDEQYF
many	NA	TRBV4-2	14	TRBJ1-2	TGTGCCAGCAGCCAACCCGCGGACAACTATGGCTACACCTTC	CASSQPADNYGYTF
NA	TRBD1	TRBV28	15	TRBJ2-1	TGTGCCAGCAGTCCAGGGACAGGGAGTCCCAATGAGCAGTTCTTC	CASSPGTGSPNEQFF
NA	TRBD2	TRBV7-7	16	TRBJ2-5	TGTGCTAGCACCCCAGGACTAGCGGGGGGGCAAGAGACCCAGTACTTC	CASTPGLAGGQETQYF
NA	TRBD1	TRBV5-1	16	TRBJ1-6	TGCGCCAGCAGCTCCACCGGGACAGCACCCAATTCACCCCTCCACTTT	CASSSTGTAPNSPLHF
many	NA	TRBV7-2	13	TRBJ2-5	TGTGCCAGCAGCTTAGTTGTAGAAGAGACCCAGTACTTC	CASSLVVEETQYF
many	TRBD1	TRBV20-1	15	TRBJ2-1	TGCAGTGCTAGAGAATGGACAGGGATGAGAAATGAGCAGTTCTTC	CSAREWTGMRNEQFF
NA	NA	TRBV3-1	12	TRBJ1-2	TGTGCCATCGTTGACAGGAACTATGGCTACACCTTC	CAIVDRNYGYTF
few	NA	TRBV30	13	TRBJ2-7	TGTGCCTGGAGCACGCGGGCCGACTACGAGCAGTACTTC	CAWSTRADYEQYF
few	NA	TRBV7-2	15	TRBJ1-6	TGTGCCAGCAGCTTACGGACGACCTATAATTCACCCCTCCACTTT	CASSLRTTYNSPLHF
NA	TRBD1	TRBV6-5	14	TRBJ1-6	TGTGCCAGCAGTTCCCAGGGGGCTCGTTCACCCCTCCACTTT	CASSSQGARSPLHF
many	TRBD2	TRBV7-2	18	TRBJ2-7	TGTGCCAGCACCTGGAGTGGGGTTGGGGGGGGATCCTCCTACGAGCAGTACTTC	CASTWSGVGGGSSYEQYF
NA	TRBD1	TRBV18	12	TRBJ2-5	TGTGTCAGCTCACCGAACAGGGGAGAGCAGTACTTC	CVSSPNRGEQYF
many	NA	TRBV14	15	TRBJ2-7	TGTGCCAGCAGCCCATGGGCAGGGGCGACCTACGAGCAGTACTTC	CASSPWAGATYEQYF
few	NA	TRBV20-1	14	TRBJ1-1	TGCAGTGCTCCGATTATGACACAATACACTGAAGCTTTCTTT	CSAPIMTQYTEAFF
few	TRBD1	TRBV18	13	TRBJ1-1	TGTGCCAGCTCACCTGACAGGGTTGCTGAAGCTTTCTTT	CASSPDRVAEAFF
NA	NA	TRBV29-1	12	TRBJ1-1	TGCAGCGTTTCTCGAGGGAACACTGAAGCTTTCTTT	CSVSRGNTEAFF
NA	NA	TRBV6-5	16	TRBJ1-4	TGTGCCAGCAGCCTCCACTTGGCAACAACTAATGAAAAACTGTTTTTT	CASSLHLATTNEKLFF
many	TRBD1	TRBV27	15	TRBJ2-7	TGTGCCAGCAGTTCCCCAGGACAGGGTGGGTCCGAGCAGTACTTC	CASSSPGQGGSEQYF
many	NA	TRBV20-1	13	TRBJ1-5	TGCAGTGCTAGAGCCAGGGACAATCAGCCCCAGCATTTT	CSARARDNQPQHF
many	TRBD2	TRBV20-1	15	TRBJ2-4	TGCAGTGCTAGTTCGGCTAGCGGGGAAATCAACATTCAGTACTTC	CSASSASGEINIQYF
NA	NA	TRBV7-2	18	TRBJ1-1	TGTGCCAGCAGCCCCGGCGGGGGGTGGGGGGGGCAATTCACTGAAGCTTTCTTT	CASSPGGGWGGQFTEAFF
many	TRBD1	TRBV6-1	15	TRBJ2-1	TGTGCCAGCAGTTTTTGGGACAGGGGGCTGGATGAGCAGTTCTTC	CASSFWDRGLDEQFF
few	TRBD1	TRBV20-1	14	TRBJ1-5	TGCAGTGCCAGTACAGGGGGCAGTAATCAGCCCCAGCATTTT	CSASTGGSNQPQHF
few	NA	TRBV4-1	14	TRBJ1-5	TGCGCCAGCAGCGGACCAAACCTAGATCAGCCCCAGCATTTT	CASSGPNLDQPQHF
NA	NA	TRBV18	14	TRBJ2-1	TGTGCCAGCTCACCACCAGCCAGGGCTGATGAGCAGTTCTTC	CASSPPARADEQFF
NA	TRBD2	TRBV7-9	16	TRBJ2-1	TGTTCCAGCAGCTTATCCCTAGCGGTTACCTACAATGAGCAGTTCTTC	CSSSLSLAVTYNEQFF
few	TRBD1	TRBV9	17	TRBJ2-6	TGTGCCAGCAGCGTGGGAATGACAGGGGCTGGGGCCAACGTCCTGACTTTC	CASSVGMTGAGANVLTF
few	NA	TRBV7-3	14	TRBJ2-3	TGTGCCAGCAGCCCTGAGTGGGGGTCAGATACGCAGTATTTT	CASSPEWGSDTQYF
few	NA	TRBV6-2/TRBV6-3	13	TRBJ1-6	TGTGCCAGCAGTTACCTGAATAATTCACCCCTCCACTTT	CASSYLNNSPLHF
many	TRBD1	TRBV12-3/TRBV12-4	14	TRBJ1-2	TGTGCCAGCAGTTTTCAGGGACAGGGGCAAGGCTACACCTTC	CASSFQGQGQGYTF
few	NA	TRBV7-9	12	TRBJ1-5	TGTGCCAGCAGCTTAGCGCATCAGCCCCAGCATTTT	CASSLAHQPQHF
many	NA	TRBV4-2	14	TRBJ1-2	TGTGCCAGCAGCCTTCCCTGGGATAACTATGGCTACACCTTC	CASSLPWDNYGYTF
NA	TRBD1	TRBV7-9	14	TRBJ1-1	TGTGCCAGCAGCATAGCGTCAGGACAGGCTGAAGCTTTCTTT	CASSIASGQAEAFF
many	NA	TRBV29-1	13	TRBJ1-2	TGCAGCGTTGCTACCGGCAGAGTCTATGGCTACACCTTC	CSVATGRVYGYTF
few	TRBD2	TRBV20-1	14	TRBJ2-3	TGCAGTGCTGCCCTAGCGGGGGGGCTTGATACGCAGTATTTT	CSAALAGGLDTQYF
few	TRBD1	TRBV20-1	15	TRBJ2-7	TGCAGTGCTAGAGTTGTGGGGACAGCCTCCTACGAGCAGTACTTC	CSARVVGTASYEQYF